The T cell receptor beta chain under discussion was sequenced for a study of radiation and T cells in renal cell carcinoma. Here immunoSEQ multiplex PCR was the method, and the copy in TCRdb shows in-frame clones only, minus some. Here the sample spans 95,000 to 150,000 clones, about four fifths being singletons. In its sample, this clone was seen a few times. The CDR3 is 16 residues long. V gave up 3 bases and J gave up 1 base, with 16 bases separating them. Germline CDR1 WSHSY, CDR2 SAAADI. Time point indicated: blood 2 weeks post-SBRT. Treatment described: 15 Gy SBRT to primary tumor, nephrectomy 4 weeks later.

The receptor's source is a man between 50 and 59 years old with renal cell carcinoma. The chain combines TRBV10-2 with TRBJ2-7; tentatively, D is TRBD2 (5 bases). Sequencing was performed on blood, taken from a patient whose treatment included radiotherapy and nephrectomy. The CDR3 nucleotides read TGCGCCAGCAGTGATCCCGGAGGAGATAGATCCTACGAGCAGTACTTC. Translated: CASSDPGGDRSYEQYF.